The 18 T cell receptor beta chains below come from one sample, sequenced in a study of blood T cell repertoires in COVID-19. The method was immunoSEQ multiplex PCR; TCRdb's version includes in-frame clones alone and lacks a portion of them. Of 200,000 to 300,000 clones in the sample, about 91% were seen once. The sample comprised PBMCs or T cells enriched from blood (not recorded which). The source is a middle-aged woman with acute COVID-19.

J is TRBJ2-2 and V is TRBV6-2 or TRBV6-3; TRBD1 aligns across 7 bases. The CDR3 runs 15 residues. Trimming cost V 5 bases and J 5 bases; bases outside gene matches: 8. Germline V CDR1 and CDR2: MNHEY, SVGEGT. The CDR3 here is CASSPPGQPTGELFF. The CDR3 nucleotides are TGTGCCAGCAGTCCGCCGGGACAGCCGACCGGGGAGCTGTTTTTT.

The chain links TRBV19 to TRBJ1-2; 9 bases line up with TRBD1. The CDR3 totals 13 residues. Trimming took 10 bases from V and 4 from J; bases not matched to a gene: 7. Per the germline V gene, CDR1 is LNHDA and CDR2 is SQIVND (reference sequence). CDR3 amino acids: CATQLTGGYGYTF. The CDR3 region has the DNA TGTGCCACCCAACTGACAGGGGGCTATGGCTACACCTTC.

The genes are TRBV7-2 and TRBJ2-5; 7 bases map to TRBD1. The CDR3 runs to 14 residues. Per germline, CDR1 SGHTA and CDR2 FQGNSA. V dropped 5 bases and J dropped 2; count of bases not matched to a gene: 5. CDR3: CASSVRGYQETQYF. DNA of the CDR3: TGTGCCAGCAGCGTCAGGGGGTATCAAGAGACCCAGTACTTC. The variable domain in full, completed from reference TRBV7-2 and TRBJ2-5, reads GAGVSQSPSNKVTEKGKDVELRCDPISGHTALYWYRQSLGQGLEFLIYFQGNSAPDKSGLPSDRFSAERTGGSVSTLTIQRTQQEDSAVYLCASSVRGYQETQYFGPGTRLLVL.

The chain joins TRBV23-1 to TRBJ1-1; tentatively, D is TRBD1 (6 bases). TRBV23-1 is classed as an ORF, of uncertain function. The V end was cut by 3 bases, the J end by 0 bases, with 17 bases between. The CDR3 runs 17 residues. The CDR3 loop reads CASSQVGLDRLNTEAFF. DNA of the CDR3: TGCGCCAGCAGTCAGGTGGGGTTGGACAGACTGAACACTGAAGCTTTCTTT.

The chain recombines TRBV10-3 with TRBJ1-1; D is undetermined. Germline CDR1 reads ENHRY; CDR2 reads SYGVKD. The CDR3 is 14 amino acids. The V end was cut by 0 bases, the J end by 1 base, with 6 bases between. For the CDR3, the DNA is TGTGCCATCAGTGAGTCGCGCGAGAACACTGAAGCTTTCTTT. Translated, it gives CAISESRENTEAFF.

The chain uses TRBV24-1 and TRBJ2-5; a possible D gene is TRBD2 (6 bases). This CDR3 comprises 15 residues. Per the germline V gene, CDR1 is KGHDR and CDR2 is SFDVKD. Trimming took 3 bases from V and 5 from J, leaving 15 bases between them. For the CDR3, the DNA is TGTGCCACCAGTGATGCTGGCGGGGCCGGCGAGACCCAGTACTTC. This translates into CATSDAGGAGETQYF.

The CDR3 bases are TGTGCCAGCAGTTTTTACCAGGGGTCGATTCGCTCACCCCTCCACTTT. Its translation is CASSFYQGSIRSPLHF. The chain links TRBV28 to TRBJ1-6; tentatively, D is TRBD1 (6 bases). Trimming removed 3 bases at V and 10 bases at J, with 19 bases between. Germline V lookup: CDR1 MDHEN, CDR2 SYDVKM. There are 16 residues in the CDR3.

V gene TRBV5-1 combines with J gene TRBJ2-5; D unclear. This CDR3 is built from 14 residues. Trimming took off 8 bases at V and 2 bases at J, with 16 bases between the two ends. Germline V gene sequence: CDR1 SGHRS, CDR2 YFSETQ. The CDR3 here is CASTRGAVQETQYF. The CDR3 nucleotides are TGCGCCAGTACTCGAGGTGCGGTTCAAGAGACCCAGTACTTC.

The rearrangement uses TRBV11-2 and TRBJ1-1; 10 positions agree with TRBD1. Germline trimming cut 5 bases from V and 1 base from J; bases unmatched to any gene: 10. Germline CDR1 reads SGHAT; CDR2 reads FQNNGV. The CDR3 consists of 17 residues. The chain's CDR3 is CASSIGTGADKNTEAFF. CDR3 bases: TGTGCCAGCAGCATAGGGACAGGGGCGGATAAGAACACTGAAGCTTTCTTT.

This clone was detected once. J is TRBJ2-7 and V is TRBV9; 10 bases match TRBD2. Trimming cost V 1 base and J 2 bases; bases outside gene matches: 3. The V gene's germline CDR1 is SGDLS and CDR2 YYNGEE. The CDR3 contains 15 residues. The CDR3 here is CASSVSSGGAYEQYF. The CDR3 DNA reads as TGTGCCAGCAGCGTATCCAGCGGGGGGGCCTACGAGCAGTACTTC. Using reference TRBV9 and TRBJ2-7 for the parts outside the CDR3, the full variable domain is DSGVTQTPKHLITATGQRVTLRCSPRSGDLSVYWYQQSLDQGLQFLIQYYNGEERAKGNILERFSAQQFPDLHSELNLSSLELGDSALYFCASSVSSGGAYEQYFGPGTRLTVT.

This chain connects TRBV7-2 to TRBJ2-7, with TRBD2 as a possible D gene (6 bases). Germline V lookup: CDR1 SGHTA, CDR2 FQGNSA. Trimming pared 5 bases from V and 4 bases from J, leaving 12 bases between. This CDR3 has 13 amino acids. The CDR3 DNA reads TGTGCCAGCAGCCAGACTAGTACGTACGAGCAGTACTTC. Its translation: CASSQTSTYEQYF. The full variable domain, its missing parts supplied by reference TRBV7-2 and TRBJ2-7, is GAGVSQSPSNKVTEKGKDVELRCDPISGHTALYWYRQSLGQGLEFLIYFQGNSAPDKSGLPSDRFSAERTGGSVSTLTIQRTQQEDSAVYLCASSQTSTYEQYFGPGTRLTVT.

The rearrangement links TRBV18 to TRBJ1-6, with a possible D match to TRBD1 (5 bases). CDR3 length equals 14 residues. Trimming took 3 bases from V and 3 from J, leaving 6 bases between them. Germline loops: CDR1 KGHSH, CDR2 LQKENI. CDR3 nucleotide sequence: TGTGCCAGCTCACCCCAGGGCTATAATTCACCCCTCCACTTT. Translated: CASSPQGYNSPLHF.

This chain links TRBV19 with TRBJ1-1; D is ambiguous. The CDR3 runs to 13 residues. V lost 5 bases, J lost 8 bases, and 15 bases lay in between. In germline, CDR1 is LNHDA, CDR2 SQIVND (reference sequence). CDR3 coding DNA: TGTGCCAGTAGTGTCAGCAGGATCCCCGAAGCTTTCTTT. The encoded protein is CASSVSRIPEAFF.

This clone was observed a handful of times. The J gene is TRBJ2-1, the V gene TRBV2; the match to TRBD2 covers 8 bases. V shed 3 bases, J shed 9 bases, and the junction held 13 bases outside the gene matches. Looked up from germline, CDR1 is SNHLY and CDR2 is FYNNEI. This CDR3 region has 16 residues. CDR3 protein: CASSEGGAGGWVEQFF. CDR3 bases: TGTGCCAGCAGTGAGGGTGGGGCGGGAGGATGGGTTGAGCAGTTCTTC.

The CDR3 bases are TGTGCCTTTAGGGGGCTGACCGGGGAGCTGTTTTTT. It specifies CAFRGLTGELFF. The V gene is TRBV30, the J gene TRBJ2-2; 7 nucleotides match TRBD1. Germline loops: CDR1 GTSNPN, CDR2 SVGIG (reference sequence). The CDR3 contains 12 residues. With 7 bases clipped from V and 5 bases from J, the junction kept 4 bases outside the gene matches.

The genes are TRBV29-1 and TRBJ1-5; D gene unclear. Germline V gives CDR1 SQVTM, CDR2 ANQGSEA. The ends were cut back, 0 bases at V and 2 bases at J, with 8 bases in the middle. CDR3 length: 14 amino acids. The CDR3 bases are TGCAGCGTTGAAGAGGGAGTGGGCAATCAGCCCCAGCATTTT. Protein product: CSVEEGVGNQPQHF.

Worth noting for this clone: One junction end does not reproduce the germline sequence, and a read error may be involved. CDR3 region: CASSQALVEHPGVF. The CDR3 nucleotides read TGCGCCAGCAGCCAAGCGTTGGTAGAACATCCAGGGGTCTTC. The J gene is TRBJ2-1, the V gene TRBV4-3; D might be TRBD1 (6 bases). This CDR3 comprises 14 residues. Germline loops: CDR1 LGHNA, CDR2 YSLEER.

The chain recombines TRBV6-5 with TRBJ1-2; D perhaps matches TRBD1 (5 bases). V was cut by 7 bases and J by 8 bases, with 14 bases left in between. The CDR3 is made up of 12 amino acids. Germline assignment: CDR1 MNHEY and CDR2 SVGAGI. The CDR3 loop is CASIGQGGGYTF. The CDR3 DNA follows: TGTGCCAGCATTGGGCAGGGAGGCGGCTACACCTTC.